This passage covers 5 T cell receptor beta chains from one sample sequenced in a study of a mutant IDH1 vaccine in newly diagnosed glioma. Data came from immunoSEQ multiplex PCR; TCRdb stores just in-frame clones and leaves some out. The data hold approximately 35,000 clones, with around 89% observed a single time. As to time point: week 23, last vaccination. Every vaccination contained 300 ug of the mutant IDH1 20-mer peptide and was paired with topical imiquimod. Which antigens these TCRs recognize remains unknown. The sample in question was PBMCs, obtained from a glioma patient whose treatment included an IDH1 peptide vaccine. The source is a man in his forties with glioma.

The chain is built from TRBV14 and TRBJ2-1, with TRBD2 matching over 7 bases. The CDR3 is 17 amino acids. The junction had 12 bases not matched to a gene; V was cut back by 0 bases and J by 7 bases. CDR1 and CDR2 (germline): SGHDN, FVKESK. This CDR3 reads CASSQDIVGGRFNEQFF. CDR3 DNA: TGTGCCAGCAGCCAAGATATCGTTGGCGGGAGATTTAATGAGCAGTTCTTC.

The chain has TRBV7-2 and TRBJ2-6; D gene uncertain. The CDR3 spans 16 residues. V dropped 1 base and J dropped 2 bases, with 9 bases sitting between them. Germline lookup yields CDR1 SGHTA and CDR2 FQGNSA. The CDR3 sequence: CASSLGQITGANVLTF. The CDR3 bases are TGTGCCAGCAGCTTAGGTCAGATCACTGGGGCCAACGTCCTGACTTTC.

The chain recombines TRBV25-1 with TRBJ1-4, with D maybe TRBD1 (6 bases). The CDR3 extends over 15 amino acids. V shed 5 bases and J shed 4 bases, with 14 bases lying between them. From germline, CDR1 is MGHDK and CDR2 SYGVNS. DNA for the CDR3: TGTGCCAGCAGTACACAGGGACAAGATAATGAAAAACTGTTTTTT. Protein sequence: CASSTQGQDNEKLFF.

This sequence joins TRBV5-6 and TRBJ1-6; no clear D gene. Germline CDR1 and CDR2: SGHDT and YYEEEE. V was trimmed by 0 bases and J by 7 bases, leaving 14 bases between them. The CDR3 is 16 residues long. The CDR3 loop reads CASSLGFRVGNSPLHF. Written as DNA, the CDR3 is TGTGCCAGCAGCTTGGGGTTCCGGGTGGGGAATTCACCCCTCCACTTT.

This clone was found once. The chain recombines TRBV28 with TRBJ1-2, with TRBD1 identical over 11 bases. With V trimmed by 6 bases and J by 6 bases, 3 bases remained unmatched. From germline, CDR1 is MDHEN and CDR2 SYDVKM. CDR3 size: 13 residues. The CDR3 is CASRRTGGHGYTF. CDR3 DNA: TGTGCCAGCAGGAGGACAGGGGGCCATGGCTACACCTTC.